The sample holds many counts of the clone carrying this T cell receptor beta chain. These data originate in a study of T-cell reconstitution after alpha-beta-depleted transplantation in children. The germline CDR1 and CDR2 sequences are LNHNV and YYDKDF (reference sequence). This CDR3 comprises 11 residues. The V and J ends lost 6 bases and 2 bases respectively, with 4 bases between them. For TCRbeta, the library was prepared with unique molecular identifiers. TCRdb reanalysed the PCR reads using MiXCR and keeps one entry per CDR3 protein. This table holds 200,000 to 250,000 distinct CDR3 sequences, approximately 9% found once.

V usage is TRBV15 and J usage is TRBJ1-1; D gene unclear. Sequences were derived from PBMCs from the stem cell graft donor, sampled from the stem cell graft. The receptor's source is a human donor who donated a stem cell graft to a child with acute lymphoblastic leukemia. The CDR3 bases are TGTGCCACCAGGGTTAACACTGAAGCTTTCTTT. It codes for CATRVNTEAFF.